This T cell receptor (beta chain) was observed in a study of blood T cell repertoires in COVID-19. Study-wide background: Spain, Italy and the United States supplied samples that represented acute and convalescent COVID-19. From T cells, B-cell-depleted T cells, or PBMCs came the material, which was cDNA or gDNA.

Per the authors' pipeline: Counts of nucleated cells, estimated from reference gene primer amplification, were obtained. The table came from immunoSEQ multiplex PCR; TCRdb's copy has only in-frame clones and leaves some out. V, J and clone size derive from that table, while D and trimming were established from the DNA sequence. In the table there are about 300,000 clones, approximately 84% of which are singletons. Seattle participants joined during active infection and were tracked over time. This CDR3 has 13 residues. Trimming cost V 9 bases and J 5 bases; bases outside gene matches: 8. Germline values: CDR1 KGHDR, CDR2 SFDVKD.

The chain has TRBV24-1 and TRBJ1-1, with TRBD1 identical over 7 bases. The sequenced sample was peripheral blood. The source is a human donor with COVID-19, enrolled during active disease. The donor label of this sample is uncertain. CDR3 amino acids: CATVETGRTEAFF. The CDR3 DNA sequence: TGTGCCACCGTAGAGACAGGGAGGACTGAAGCTTTCTTT.